This T cell receptor (beta chain) was recorded in a study of blood T cells in healthy people across ages. General observations from the study: Long-lived donors exceeded aged donors in naive CD4+ cells and diversity.

This clonotype came up many times. No antigen is known for it. A second 7 to 11 cycle PCR used barcoded and J-beta primers. TCRdb reprocessed the 5' RACE reads via MiXCR and lists one record per CDR3 protein. This sample has roughly 1.7 million distinct CDR3 sequences; almost 35% occur once, and the top ten carry approximately 11%. CDR1 and CDR2 from the germline V gene are SGHTA and FQGNSA. CDR3 size: 15 residues. V shed 3 bases, J shed 3 bases, and the junction held 6 bases outside the gene matches. Sequences were obtained from blood. The sequence came from a woman between 25 and 40 years old in good health. The chain links TRBV7-2 to TRBJ2-7, with 9 bases lining up with TRBD2. The DNA of the CDR3 is TGTGCCAGCAGCTTCCCATTAGCGGGGGACTACGAGCAGTACTTC. It encodes CASSFPLAGDYEQYF. Together with reference TRBV7-2 and TRBJ2-7, the CDR3 gives the full variable domain: GAGVSQSPSNKVTEKGKDVELRCDPISGHTALYWYRQSLGQGLEFLIYFQGNSAPDKSGLPSDRFSAERTGGSVSTLTIQRTQQEDSAVYLCASSFPLAGDYEQYFGPGTRLTVT.